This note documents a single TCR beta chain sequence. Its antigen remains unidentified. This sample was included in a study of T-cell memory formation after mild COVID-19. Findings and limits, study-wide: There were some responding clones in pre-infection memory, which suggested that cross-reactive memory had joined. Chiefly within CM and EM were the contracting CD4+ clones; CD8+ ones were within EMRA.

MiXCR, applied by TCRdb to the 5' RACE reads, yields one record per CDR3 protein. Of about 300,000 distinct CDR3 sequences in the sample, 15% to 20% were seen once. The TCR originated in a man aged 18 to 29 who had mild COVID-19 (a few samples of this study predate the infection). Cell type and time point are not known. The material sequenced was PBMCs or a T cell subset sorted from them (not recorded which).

Written as DNA, the CDR3 is TGTGCCAGCAGCCCGGGACAGGGGTACCAAGAGACCCAGTACTTC. It specifies CASSPGQGYQETQYF. The chain combines TRBV7-9 with TRBJ2-5; 10 positions match TRBD1. Germline values: CDR1 SEHNR, CDR2 FQNEAQ (reference sequence). Trimming cost V 5 bases and J 0 bases; bases outside gene matches: 3. The CDR3 is made up of 15 amino acids.